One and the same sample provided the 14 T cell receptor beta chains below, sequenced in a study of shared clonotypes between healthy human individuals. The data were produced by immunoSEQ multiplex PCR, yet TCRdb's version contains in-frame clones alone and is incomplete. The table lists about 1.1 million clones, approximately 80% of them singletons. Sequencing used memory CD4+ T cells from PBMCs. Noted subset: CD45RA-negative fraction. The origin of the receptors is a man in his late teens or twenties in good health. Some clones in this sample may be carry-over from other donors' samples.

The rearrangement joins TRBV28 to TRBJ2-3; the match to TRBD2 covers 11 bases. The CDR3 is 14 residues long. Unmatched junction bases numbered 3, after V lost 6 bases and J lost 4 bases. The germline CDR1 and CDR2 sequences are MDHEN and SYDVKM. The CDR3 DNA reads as TGTGCCAGCAGATCGGGACTAGCGGCAGATACGCAGTATTTT. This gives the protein CASRSGLAADTQYF.

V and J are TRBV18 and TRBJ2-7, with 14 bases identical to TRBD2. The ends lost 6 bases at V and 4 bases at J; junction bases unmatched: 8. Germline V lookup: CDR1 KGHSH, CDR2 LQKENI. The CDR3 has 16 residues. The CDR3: CASSPRLAGGQYEQYF. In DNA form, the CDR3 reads TGTGCCAGCTCCCCTCGACTAGCGGGAGGGCAGTACGAGCAGTACTTC.

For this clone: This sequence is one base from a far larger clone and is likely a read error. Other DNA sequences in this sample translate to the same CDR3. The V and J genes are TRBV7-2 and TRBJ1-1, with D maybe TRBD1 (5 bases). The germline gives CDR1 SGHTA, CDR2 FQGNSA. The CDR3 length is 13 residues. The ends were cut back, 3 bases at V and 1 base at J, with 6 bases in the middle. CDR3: CASSLTENTEAFF. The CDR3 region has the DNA TGTGCCAGCAGCTTGACAGAGAACACTGAAGCTTTCTTT.

The CDR3 DNA reads as TGTGCCAGCAGAAACCACCTAGGGGATTATGGCTACACCTTC. It translates to CASRNHLGDYGYTF. This sequence joins TRBV2 and TRBJ1-2, with a tentative D call TRBD1 (5 bases). Germline V gives CDR1 SNHLY, CDR2 FYNNEI. The CDR3 runs to 14 residues. V shed 6 bases and J shed 5 bases, with 16 bases lying between them.

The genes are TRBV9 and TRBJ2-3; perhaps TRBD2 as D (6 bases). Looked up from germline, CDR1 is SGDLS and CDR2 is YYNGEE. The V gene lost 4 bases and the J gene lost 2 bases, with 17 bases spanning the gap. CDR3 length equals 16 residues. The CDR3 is CASSPGRTTSTDTQYF. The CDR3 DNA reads TGTGCCAGCAGCCCCGGTAGGACTACCTCCACAGATACGCAGTATTTT.

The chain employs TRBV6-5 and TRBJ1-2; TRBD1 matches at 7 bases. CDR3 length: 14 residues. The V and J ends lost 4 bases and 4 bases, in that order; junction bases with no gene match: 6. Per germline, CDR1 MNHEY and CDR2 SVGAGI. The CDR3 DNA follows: TGTGCCAGCAGTTTTACAGGGGTGGCCTATGGCTACACCTTC. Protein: CASSFTGVAYGYTF.

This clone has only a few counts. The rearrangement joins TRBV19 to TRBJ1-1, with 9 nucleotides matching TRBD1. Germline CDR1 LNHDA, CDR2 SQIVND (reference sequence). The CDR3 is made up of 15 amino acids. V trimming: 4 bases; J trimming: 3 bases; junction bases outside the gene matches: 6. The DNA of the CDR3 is TGTGCCAGTAGTACTACCTGGACAGGGGACACTGAAGCTTTCTTT. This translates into CASSTTWTGDTEAFF.

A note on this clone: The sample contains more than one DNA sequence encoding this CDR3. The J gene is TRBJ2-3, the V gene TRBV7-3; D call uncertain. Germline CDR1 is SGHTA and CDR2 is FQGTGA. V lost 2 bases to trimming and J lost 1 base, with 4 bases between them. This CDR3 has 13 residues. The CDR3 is CASSLSGTDTQYF. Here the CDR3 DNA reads TGTGCCAGCAGCTTATCGGGCACAGATACGCAGTATTTT.

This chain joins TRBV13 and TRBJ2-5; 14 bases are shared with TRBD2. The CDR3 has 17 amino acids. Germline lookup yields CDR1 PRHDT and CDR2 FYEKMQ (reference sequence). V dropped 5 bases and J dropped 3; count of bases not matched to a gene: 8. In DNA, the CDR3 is TGTGCCAGCAGCGAAGGACTAGCGGGAGGAATGGAAGAGACCCAGTACTTC. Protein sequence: CASSEGLAGGMEETQYF.

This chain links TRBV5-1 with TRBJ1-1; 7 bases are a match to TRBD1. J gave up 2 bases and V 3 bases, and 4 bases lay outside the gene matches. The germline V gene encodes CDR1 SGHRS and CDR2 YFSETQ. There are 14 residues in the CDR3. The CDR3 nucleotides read TGCGCCAGCAGCTATCGGGACAGAAACACTGAAGCTTTCTTT. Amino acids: CASSYRDRNTEAFF.

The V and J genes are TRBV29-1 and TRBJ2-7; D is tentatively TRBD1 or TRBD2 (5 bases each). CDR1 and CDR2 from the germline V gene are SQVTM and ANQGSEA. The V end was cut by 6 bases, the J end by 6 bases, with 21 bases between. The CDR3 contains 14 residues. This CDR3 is CSVAPGPKRVEQYF. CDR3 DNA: TGCAGCGTCGCTCCGGGGCCTAAACGCGTCGAGCAGTACTTC.

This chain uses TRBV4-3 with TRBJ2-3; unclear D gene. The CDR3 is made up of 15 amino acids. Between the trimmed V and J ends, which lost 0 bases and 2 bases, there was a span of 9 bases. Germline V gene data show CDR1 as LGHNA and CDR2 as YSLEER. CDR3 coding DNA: TGCGCCAGCAGCCAAGATCATGGTCCCACAGATACGCAGTATTTT. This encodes CASSQDHGPTDTQYF.

Written as DNA, the CDR3 is TGCGCCAGCAGCTTGCCTAGCGGGAGTGATGAGCAGTTCTTC. This sequence encodes CASSLPSGSDEQFF. The chain recombines TRBV5-1 with TRBJ2-1; 10 nucleotides align to TRBD2. The ends lost 1 base at V and 8 bases at J; junction bases unmatched: 3. The germline V gene encodes CDR1 SGHRS and CDR2 YFSETQ. The CDR3 totals 14 residues.

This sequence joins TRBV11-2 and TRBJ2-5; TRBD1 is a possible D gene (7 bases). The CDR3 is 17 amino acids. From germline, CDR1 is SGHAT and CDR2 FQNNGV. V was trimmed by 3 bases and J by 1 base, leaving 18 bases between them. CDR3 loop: CASSLTGIMRGQETQYF. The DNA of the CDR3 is TGTGCCAGCAGCTTGACAGGGATCATGCGGGGCCAAGAGACCCAGTACTTC.